These 3 T cell receptor beta chains came from one sample sequenced in a study of T cell repertoires in cytomegalovirus infection. TCRdb ran MiXCR on the reads and lists one entry per CDR3 protein. The sample has under 600,000 distinct CDR3 sequences, approximately 16% seen once. Sequenced input: CD8+ T cells from PBMCs. These receptors all come from a human donor in good health (CMV status not recorded). Some clones in this sample may be carry-over from other donors' samples.

This clonotype was counted a few times. The J gene is TRBJ1-2, the V gene TRBV15; D ambiguous. This CDR3 is 15 amino acids long. Germline-derived CDR1 and CDR2 are LNHNV and YYDKDF (reference sequence). V shed 0 bases and J shed 4 bases, with 12 bases lying between them. CDR3 loop: CATSRDNTGAYGYTF. The CDR3 DNA is TGTGCCACCAGCAGAGATAATACGGGTGCCTATGGCTACACCTTC.

This clonotype showed up many times. This chain uses TRBV7-9 with TRBJ2-3; perhaps D is TRBD1 or TRBD2 (5 bases each). The V and J ends lost 1 base and 7 bases respectively, with 6 bases between them. Germline V gene sequence: CDR1 SEHNR, CDR2 FQNEAQ (reference sequence). The CDR3 runs 12 residues. The CDR3 nucleotides are TGTGCCAGCAGCTTAGGGGGACATACGCAGTATTTT. This translates into CASSLGGHTQYF.

This clonotype was seen ten or more times. The J gene is TRBJ2-7, the V gene TRBV27; perhaps D is TRBD1 or TRBD2 (5 bases each). V was trimmed by 6 bases and J by 6 bases, leaving 12 bases between them. Germline values: CDR1 MNHEY, CDR2 SMNVEV (reference sequence). This CDR3 contains 12 residues. CDR3 sequence (DNA): TGTGCCAGCAGCTTGAGGGGCGGCGAGCAGTACTTC. It codes for CASSLRGGEQYF.